This T cell receptor (beta chain) was recovered during a study of T cell responses to AZD1222 COVID-19 vaccine. A note on this clone: Its antigen is undetermined.

The V gene's germline CDR1 is KGHSH and CDR2 LQKENI. V dropped 3 bases and J dropped 4; count of bases not matched to a gene: 5. This CDR3 is built from 14 residues. Overall study results and limits: The study found Spike-specific TCR breadth and depth rose after two AZD1222 doses. Unmutated variant regions reportedly attract nearly half of all spike-specific TCRs.

TCRdb keeps only in-frame clones here, not all; method: immunoSEQ multiplex PCR. The top ten hold about 1.5% of the sample, which has about 100,000 clones, about 93% seen once. The chain joins TRBV18 to TRBJ2-5; 7 bases map to TRBD2. This sequence originates from an adult in good health. The sample in question was peripheral blood, obtained on day 0 of AZD1222 vaccination. The CDR3 is CASSPGGARETQYF. The CDR3 DNA is TGTGCCAGCTCACCGGGAGGGGCGCGAGAGACCCAGTACTTC.